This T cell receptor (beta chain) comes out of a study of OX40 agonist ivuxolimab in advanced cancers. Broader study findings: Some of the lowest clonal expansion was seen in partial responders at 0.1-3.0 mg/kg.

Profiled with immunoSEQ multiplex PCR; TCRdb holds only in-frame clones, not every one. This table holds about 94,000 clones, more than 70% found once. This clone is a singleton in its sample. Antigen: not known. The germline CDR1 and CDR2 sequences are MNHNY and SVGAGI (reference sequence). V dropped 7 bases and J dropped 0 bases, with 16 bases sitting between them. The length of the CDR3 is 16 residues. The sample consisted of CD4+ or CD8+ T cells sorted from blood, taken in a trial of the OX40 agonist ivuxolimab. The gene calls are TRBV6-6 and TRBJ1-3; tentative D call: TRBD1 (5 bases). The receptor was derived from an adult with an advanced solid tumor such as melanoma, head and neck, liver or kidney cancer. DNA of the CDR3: TGTGCCAGCACCACCCGGGGAGGGGACTCTGGAAACACCATATATTTT. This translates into CASTTRGGDSGNTIYF.